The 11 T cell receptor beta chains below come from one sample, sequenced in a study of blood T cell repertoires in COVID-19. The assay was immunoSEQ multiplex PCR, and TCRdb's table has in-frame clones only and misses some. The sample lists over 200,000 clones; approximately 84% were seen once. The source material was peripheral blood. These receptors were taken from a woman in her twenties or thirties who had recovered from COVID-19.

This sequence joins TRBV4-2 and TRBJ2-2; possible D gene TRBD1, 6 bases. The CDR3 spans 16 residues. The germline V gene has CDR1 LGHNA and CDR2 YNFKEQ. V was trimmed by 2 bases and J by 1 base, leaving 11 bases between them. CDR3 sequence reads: CASSQTTGQNTGELFF. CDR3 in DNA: TGTGCCAGCAGCCAAACTACGGGACAGAACACCGGGGAGCTGTTTTTT.

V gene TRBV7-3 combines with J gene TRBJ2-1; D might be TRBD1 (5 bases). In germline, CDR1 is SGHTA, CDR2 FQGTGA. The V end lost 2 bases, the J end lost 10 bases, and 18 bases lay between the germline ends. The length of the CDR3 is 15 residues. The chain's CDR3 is CASSLVQGPVGEQFF. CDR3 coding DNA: TGTGCCAGCAGCTTAGTTCAGGGCCCTGTTGGGGAGCAGTTCTTC.

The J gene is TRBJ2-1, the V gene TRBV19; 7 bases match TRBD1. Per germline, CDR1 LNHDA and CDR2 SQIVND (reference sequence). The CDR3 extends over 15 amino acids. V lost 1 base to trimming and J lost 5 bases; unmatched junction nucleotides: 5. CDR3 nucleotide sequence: TGTGCCAGTAGTATAGGGGGACAGTCGAACAATGAGCAGTTCTTC. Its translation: CASSIGGQSNNEQFF.

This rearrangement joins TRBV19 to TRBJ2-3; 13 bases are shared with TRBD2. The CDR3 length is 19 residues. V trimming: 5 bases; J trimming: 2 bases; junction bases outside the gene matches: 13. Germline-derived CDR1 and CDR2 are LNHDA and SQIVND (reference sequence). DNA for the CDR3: TGTGCCAGTAGTCCGACTAGCGGGGGGACTATTATTAACACAGATACGCAGTATTTT. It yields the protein CASSPTSGGTIINTDTQYF.

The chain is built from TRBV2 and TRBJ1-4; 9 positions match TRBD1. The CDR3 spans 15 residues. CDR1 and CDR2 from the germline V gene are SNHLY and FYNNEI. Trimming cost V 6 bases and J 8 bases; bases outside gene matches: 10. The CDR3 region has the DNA TGTGCCAGCAGCATCAACCGGGACAGGGACGAAAAACTGTTTTTT. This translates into CASSINRDRDEKLFF.

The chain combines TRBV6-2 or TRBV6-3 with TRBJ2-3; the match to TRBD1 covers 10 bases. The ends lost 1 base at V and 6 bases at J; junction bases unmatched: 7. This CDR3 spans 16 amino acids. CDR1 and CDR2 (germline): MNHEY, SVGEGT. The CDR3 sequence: CASSYYGTGAQDTQYF. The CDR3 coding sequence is TGTGCCAGCAGTTACTACGGGACAGGGGCGCAGGATACGCAGTATTTT.

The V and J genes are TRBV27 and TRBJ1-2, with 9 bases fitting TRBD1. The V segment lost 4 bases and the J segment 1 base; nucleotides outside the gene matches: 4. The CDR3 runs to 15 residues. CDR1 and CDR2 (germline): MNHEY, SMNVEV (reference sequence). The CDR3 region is CASSWGQGFNYGYTF. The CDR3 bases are TGTGCCAGCAGTTGGGGACAGGGATTTAACTATGGCTACACCTTC.

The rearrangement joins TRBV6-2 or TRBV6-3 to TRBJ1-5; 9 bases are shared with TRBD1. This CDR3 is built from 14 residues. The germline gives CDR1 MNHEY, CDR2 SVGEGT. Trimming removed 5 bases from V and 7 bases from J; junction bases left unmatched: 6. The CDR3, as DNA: TGTGCCAGCAGTCCCGGGACAGGGACCCAGCCCCAGCATTTT. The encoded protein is CASSPGTGTQPQHF.

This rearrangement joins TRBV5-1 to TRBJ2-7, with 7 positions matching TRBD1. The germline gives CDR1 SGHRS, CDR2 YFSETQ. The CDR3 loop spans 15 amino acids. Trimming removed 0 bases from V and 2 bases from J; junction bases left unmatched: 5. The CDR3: CASSLEQGLPYEQYF. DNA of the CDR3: TGCGCCAGCAGCTTGGAACAGGGGCTCCCCTACGAGCAGTACTTC.

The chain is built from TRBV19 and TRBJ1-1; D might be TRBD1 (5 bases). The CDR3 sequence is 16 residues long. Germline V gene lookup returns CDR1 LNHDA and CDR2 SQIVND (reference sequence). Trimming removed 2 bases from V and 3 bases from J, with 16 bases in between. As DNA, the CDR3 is TGTGCCAGTAGTATACAAGGGGCGAGGTGGGACACTGAAGCTTTCTTT. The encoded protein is CASSIQGARWDTEAFF.

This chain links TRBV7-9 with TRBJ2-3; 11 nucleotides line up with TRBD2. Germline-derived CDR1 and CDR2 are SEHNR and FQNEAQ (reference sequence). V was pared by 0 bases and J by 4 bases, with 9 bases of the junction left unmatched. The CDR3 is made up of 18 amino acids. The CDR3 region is CASSLAPGLAVRADTQYF. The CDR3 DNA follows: TGTGCCAGCAGCTTAGCACCGGGACTAGCGGTTCGGGCAGATACGCAGTATTTT. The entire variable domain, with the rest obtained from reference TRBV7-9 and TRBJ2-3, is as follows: DTGVSQNPRHKITKRGQNVTFRCDPISEHNRLYWYRQTLGQGPEFLTYFQNEAQLEKSRLLSDRFSAERPKGSFSTLEIQRTEQGDSAMYLCASSLAPGLAVRADTQYFGPGTRLTVL.